This TCR beta chain emerged from a study of CD8+ T cells in alopecia areata. The ends lost 6 bases at V and 4 bases at J; junction bases unmatched: 12. In germline, CDR1 is MDHEN, CDR2 SYDVKM. The CDR3 is 17 amino acids. The authors extracted RNA and reverse transcribed it into cDNA as the sequencing template. Produced via immunoSEQ multiplex PCR; TCRdb's table is partial and in-frame only. Among roughly 130,000 clones, over 50% were seen once, and the ten largest hold about 4.9%. This TCR came from a human donor with alopecia areata. This sequence joins TRBV28 and TRBJ2-4; 10 bases align to TRBD2. The source was CD4+ T cells sorted from blood, collected at week 0. The chain's CDR3 is CASSKASGSTLKNIQYF. Here the CDR3 DNA reads TGTGCCAGCAGCAAGGCTAGCGGGAGCACGCTAAAAAACATTCAGTACTTC.